Presented here are 13 T cell receptor beta chains from one specimen sequenced in a study of technical replicates of blood from a handful of donors. Sequenced by immunoSEQ multiplex PCR; TCRdb stores in-frame clones only, minus some. The sample includes 55,000 to 80,000 clones, roughly 90% of them seen just once. The sample was T cells isolated from PBMCs. The receptor set was obtained from a human donor in good health.

This chain connects TRBV5-1 to TRBJ2-3, with 8 bases that match TRBD2. Germline V gene sequence: CDR1 SGHRS, CDR2 YFSETQ. The CDR3 consists of 15 residues. The V segment lost 1 base and the J segment 4 bases; nucleotides outside the gene matches: 5. This chain's CDR3 is CASSLTAGVSDTQYF. The CDR3 coding sequence is TGCGCCAGCAGCTTGACAGCGGGAGTCTCAGATACGCAGTATTTT.

This sequence joins TRBV18 and TRBJ1-5; TRBD1 is a possible D gene (6 bases). The CDR3 extends over 15 amino acids. The germline V and J ends were trimmed by 3 bases and 4 bases, with 13 bases remaining between them. Per the germline V gene, CDR1 is KGHSH and CDR2 is LQKENI. In DNA, the CDR3 is TGTGCCAGCTCACCCAACAGGGTCGAGAATCAGCCCCAGCATTTT. It is translated as CASSPNRVENQPQHF.

The V and J genes are TRBV2 and TRBJ1-2; D unclear. CDR1 and CDR2 (germline): SNHLY, FYNNEI. The V end was cut by 8 bases, the J end by 4 bases, with 14 bases between. The CDR3 runs 13 residues. The CDR3 sequence: CASSGSPAYGYTF. The DNA for the CDR3 is TGTGCCAGCTCAGGTTCGCCAGCCTATGGCTACACCTTC.

This clone has a single count. The rearrangement links TRBV21-1 to TRBJ2-4; the table gives TRBD2 as D, unverified against the DNA. TRBV21-1 is a pseudogene. The CDR3 runs 16 residues. The CDR3 region is CASSVEGWEAKNIQYF. DNA for the CDR3: TGTGCCAGCAGCGTAGAGGGTTGGGAAGCCAAAAACATTCAGTACTTC.

This rearrangement joins TRBV5-1 to TRBJ2-5, with TRBD2 matching 7 bases. Trimming at V came to 4 bases and at J to 1 base, leaving 7 bases not matched to a gene. This CDR3 has 15 amino acids. Germline loops: CDR1 SGHRS, CDR2 YFSETQ. CDR3 sequence (DNA): TGCGCCAGCAGCACGTTACTAGCGAGCCAAGAGACCCAGTACTTC. Translated: CASSTLLASQETQYF.

In this sample, this clone turned up once. The chain recombines TRBV4-2 with TRBJ1-1, with a possible D match to TRBD1 (5 bases). V lost 3 bases, J lost 3 bases, and 8 bases lay in between. This CDR3 has 13 amino acids. The germline V gene encodes CDR1 LGHNA and CDR2 YNFKEQ. The CDR3 bases are TGTGCCAGCAGCCATCAAGGGGACACTGAAGCTTTCTTT. Protein product: CASSHQGDTEAFF.

This chain connects TRBV28 to TRBJ2-7, with D perhaps TRBD2 (6 bases). Trimming left V 5 bases short and J 3 bases short, with 14 bases between. Germline CDR1 reads MDHEN; CDR2 reads SYDVKM. The CDR3 loop spans 14 amino acids. The CDR3 nucleotides are TGTGCCAGCAGTGGTTGGGGGGAGATCTACGAGCAGTACTTC. This gives the protein CASSGWGEIYEQYF.

The chain uses TRBV5-1 and TRBJ2-1, with a weak D call TRBD2 (5 bases). Germline V gives CDR1 SGHRS, CDR2 YFSETQ. The CDR3 spans 14 residues. The V end lost 1 base, the J end lost 5 bases, and 10 bases lay between the germline ends. CDR3 coding DNA: TGCGCCAGCAGCTTGATCGGGGAAAACAATGAGCAGTTCTTC. Residues: CASSLIGENNEQFF.

Here the CDR3 DNA reads TGTGCCAGTAGTATCCAGGTTAACAATCAGCCCCAGCATTTT. Translation: CASSIQVNNQPQHF. The rearrangement uses TRBV19 and TRBJ1-5; the D is unclear. Germline assignment: CDR1 LNHDA and CDR2 SQIVND (reference sequence). This CDR3 is 14 amino acids long. V lost 3 bases, J lost 3 bases, and 9 bases lay in between.

This chain uses TRBV7-9 with TRBJ1-4; D may be TRBD1 (6 bases). V lost 5 bases to trimming and J lost 4 bases, with 14 bases between them. The length of the CDR3 is 15 residues. Germline CDR1 and CDR2: SEHNR and FQNEAQ (reference sequence). CDR3 sequence: CASSRTGQINEKLFF. CDR3 sequence (DNA): TGTGCCAGCAGCAGGACGGGACAAATTAATGAAAAACTGTTTTTT.

The V and J genes are TRBV7-8 and TRBJ1-1; D gene uncertain. The germline V gene has CDR1 SGHVS and CDR2 FQNEAQ. The CDR3 is made up of 13 amino acids. The V gene lost 2 bases and the J gene lost 1 base, with 5 bases spanning the gap. CDR3 DNA sequence: TGTGCCAGCAGCTTATTCGGGAACACTGAAGCTTTCTTT. Encoded protein: CASSLFGNTEAFF.

The J gene is TRBJ1-5, the V gene TRBV28; D perhaps matches TRBD1 (5 bases). This CDR3 region has 16 residues. Germline V gene sequence: CDR1 MDHEN, CDR2 SYDVKM. Trimming pared 3 bases from V and 7 bases from J, leaving 19 bases between. The CDR3 spells CASSLGIKAGYQPQHF. The CDR3 region has the DNA TGTGCCAGCAGTTTGGGTATTAAGGCAGGGTACCAGCCCCAGCATTTT.

V and J are TRBV7-2 and TRBJ1-5; D not certain. From germline, CDR1 is SGHTA and CDR2 FQGNSA. V was trimmed by 6 bases and J by 4 bases, leaving 7 bases between them. This CDR3 has 12 amino acids. In DNA, the CDR3 is TGTGCCAGCAGTGAGGTTAATCAGCCCCAGCATTTT. It encodes CASSEVNQPQHF.